Listed below are T cell receptor beta chains from one sample, sequenced in a study of blood T cell repertoires in COVID-19. Assay used: immunoSEQ multiplex PCR; TCRdb lists only in-frame clones, some missing. The repertoire consists of 100,000 to 150,000 clones, with about 85% occurring once and the leading ten covering about an eighth. Sample: peripheral blood. The receptors shown here come from a man aged 55 to 70 with acute or convalescent COVID-19. CDR3s include the opening cysteine and the closing phenylalanine or tryptophan. D genes are given only for firm matches. The size field is filled for only some rows; it gives once, few, many or a size class.

clone size: .; D gene: .; J gene: TRBJ2-2; V gene: TRBV10-2; CDR3 protein: CASRPSTGELFF; CDR3 DNA: TGCGCCAGCAGGCCTAGCACCGGGGAGCTGTTTTTT
clone size: .; D gene: TRBD2; J gene: TRBJ2-3; V gene: TRBV30; CDR3 protein: CAWSPRLAGADTQYF; CDR3 DNA: TGTGCCTGGAGTCCTCGACTAGCGGGAGCAGATACGCAGTATTTT
clone size: .; D gene: .; J gene: TRBJ1-2; V gene: TRBV4-1; CDR3 protein: CASSQEIRYNYGYTF; CDR3 DNA: TGCGCCAGCAGCCAAGAGATCAGGTACAACTATGGCTACACCTTC
clone size: .; D gene: TRBD1; J gene: TRBJ1-1; V gene: TRBV29-1; CDR3 protein: CSVAYRGGGTEAFF; CDR3 DNA: TGCAGCGTTGCCTACAGGGGAGGTGGCACTGAAGCTTTCTTT
clone size: .; D gene: TRBD2; J gene: TRBJ2-3; V gene: TRBV27; CDR3 protein: CASSLIGGGFNTQYF; CDR3 DNA: TGTGCCAGCAGTTTAATTGGGGGAGGGTTTAATACGCAGTATTTT
clone size: .; D gene: TRBD2; J gene: TRBJ2-1; V gene: TRBV5-1; CDR3 protein: CASSIRTSGREAEQFF; CDR3 DNA: TGCGCCAGCAGCATTCGGACTAGCGGGAGGGAGGCTGAGCAGTTCTTC
clone size: .; D gene: .; J gene: TRBJ2-5; V gene: TRBV12-1; CDR3 protein: CASSWGHYRGTVKTQYF; CDR3 DNA: TGTGCCAGCAGCTGGGGCCATTACAGGGGAACGGTGAAGACCCAGTACTTC
clone size: .; D gene: TRBD1; J gene: TRBJ2-5; V gene: TRBV12-3/TRBV12-4; CDR3 protein: CASSFVGTGPWYF; CDR3 DNA: TGTGCCAGCAGTTTTGTGGGGACAGGGCCCTGGTACTTC
clone size: .; D gene: .; J gene: TRBJ2-7; V gene: TRBV5-1; CDR3 protein: CASSLRTGGLYEQYF; CDR3 DNA: TGCGCCAGCAGCTTACGGACAGGAGGGCTCTACGAGCAGTACTTC
clone size: few; D gene: .; J gene: TRBJ2-5; V gene: TRBV19; CDR3 protein: CASAPRRNQETQYF; CDR3 DNA: TGTGCCAGTGCACCCCGCAGGAACCAAGAGACCCAGTACTTC
clone size: .; D gene: .; J gene: TRBJ2-3; V gene: TRBV5-1; CDR3 protein: CASSSIGLRADTQYF; CDR3 DNA: TGCGCCAGCAGCTCAATCGGACTCCGGGCGGATACGCAGTATTTT
clone size: .; D gene: .; J gene: TRBJ2-7; V gene: TRBV28; CDR3 protein: CASRQFSSYEQYF; CDR3 DNA: TGTGCCAGCAGGCAATTCAGCTCCTACGAGCAGTACTTC
clone size: .; D gene: TRBD1; J gene: TRBJ1-1; V gene: TRBV9; CDR3 protein: CASSYTGGTEAFF; CDR3 DNA: TGTGCCAGCAGCTACACAGGGGGCACTGAAGCTTTCTTT
clone size: .; D gene: TRBD2; J gene: TRBJ2-1; V gene: TRBV28; CDR3 protein: CASSLAGKNNEQFF; CDR3 DNA: TGTGCCAGCAGTCTAGCGGGAAAAAACAATGAGCAGTTCTTC
clone size: .; D gene: .; J gene: TRBJ1-5; V gene: TRBV3-1/TRBV3-2; CDR3 protein: CASSRSGDRQPQHF; CDR3 DNA: TGTGCCAGCAGCCGCTCGGGGGATCGTCAGCCCCAGCATTTT
clone size: .; D gene: .; J gene: TRBJ2-2; V gene: TRBV7-2; CDR3 protein: CASSLAPSLAAPAGELFF; CDR3 DNA: TGTGCCAGCAGCTTAGCGCCTTCGCTAGCCGCTCCCGCCGGGGAGCTGTTTTTT
clone size: .; D gene: .; J gene: TRBJ1-1; V gene: TRBV6-6; CDR3 protein: CASSREVEAFF; CDR3 DNA: TGTGCCAGCAGTCGAGAGGTTGAAGCTTTCTTT
clone size: .; D gene: .; J gene: TRBJ2-7; V gene: TRBV2; CDR3 protein: CASRWAEGREQYF; CDR3 DNA: TGTGCCAGCAGGTGGGCGGAAGGGAGAGAGCAGTACTTC
clone size: .; D gene: TRBD1; J gene: TRBJ1-3; V gene: TRBV5-1; CDR3 protein: CASTPGQGAGNTIYF; CDR3 DNA: TGCGCCAGCACCCCGGGACAGGGGGCCGGAAACACCATATATTTT
clone size: .; D gene: TRBD2; J gene: TRBJ2-2; V gene: TRBV5-1; CDR3 protein: CASSLVLAGGPRDTGELFF; CDR3 DNA: TGCGCCAGCAGCTTGGTGCTAGCGGGAGGGCCGCGAGACACCGGGGAGCTGTTTTTT
clone size: .; D gene: .; J gene: TRBJ2-7; V gene: TRBV28; CDR3 protein: CASYTRASYEQYF; CDR3 DNA: TGTGCCAGCTATACTAGAGCCAGCTACGAGCAGTACTTC
clone size: .; D gene: TRBD1; J gene: TRBJ1-2; V gene: TRBV29-1; CDR3 protein: CSVEEAGTGTYGYTF; CDR3 DNA: TGCAGCGTTGAAGAGGCCGGGACAGGGACCTATGGCTACACCTTC
clone size: .; D gene: TRBD1; J gene: TRBJ1-6; V gene: TRBV6-5; CDR3 protein: CASTRQGLRSPLHF; CDR3 DNA: TGTGCCAGCACCCGACAGGGACTCAGGTCACCCCTCCACTTT
clone size: .; D gene: TRBD2; J gene: TRBJ2-7; V gene: TRBV5-1; CDR3 protein: CASSLDGSGRFYEQYF; CDR3 DNA: TGCGCCAGCAGCTTGGATGGTAGCGGGAGGTTTTACGAGCAGTACTTC
clone size: .; D gene: .; J gene: TRBJ1-1; V gene: TRBV7-9; CDR3 protein: CASSPHTGSGTEAFF; CDR3 DNA: TGTGCCAGCAGCCCCCATACAGGGAGCGGCACTGAAGCTTTCTTT
clone size: few; D gene: .; J gene: TRBJ1-5; V gene: TRBV15; CDR3 protein: CATSRDLGELEDQPQHF; CDR3 DNA: TGTGCCACCAGCAGAGATCTCGGGGAACTGGAGGATCAGCCCCAGCATTTT
clone size: .; D gene: TRBD1; J gene: TRBJ2-1; V gene: TRBV28; CDR3 protein: CASSLGGQALLEQFF; CDR3 DNA: TGTGCCAGCAGTTTAGGGGGACAGGCGTTGCTTGAGCAGTTCTTC
clone size: .; D gene: .; J gene: TRBJ1-1; V gene: TRBV2; CDR3 protein: CASILMGEGTAFF; CDR3 DNA: TGTGCCAGCATCCTCATGGGGGAGGGTACGGCTTTCTTT